This TCR beta chain is drawn from a study of PD-1 blockade in classical Hodgkin lymphoma. All trial patients relapsed after autologous stem cell transplantation. Some clones are missing from TCRdb's copy, which holds only in-frame ones; the method was immunoSEQ multiplex PCR. Here the sample spans 45,000 to 55,000 clones, over 75% being singletons. The receptor was derived from a human donor with classical Hodgkin lymphoma. This material consisted of peripheral blood mononuclear cells (PBMCs), taken at baseline.

CDR3 DNA sequence: TGTGCCAGCAGCGTTTTAGACGGGCCCACCGGGGAGCTGTTTTTT. Translation gives CASSVLDGPTGELFF. The V call is TRBV9, the J call TRBJ2-2; no definite D call. The CDR3 has 15 residues. V shed 2 bases and J shed 4 bases, with 12 bases lying between them. Germline V gene lookup returns CDR1 SGDLS and CDR2 YYNGEE.